This T cell receptor (beta chain) comes out of a study of blood T cells in healthy people across ages. The study, taken as a whole, reports: It was found that TCR beta diversity correlated strongly with the percentage of naive T cells. The authors considered diversity estimates from one million T cells to be underestimates. Observed TCR beta diversity per million T cells went down as age went up. This fall followed a roughly linear course with age.

The CDR3 is made up of 15 amino acids. Per germline, CDR1 KGHSH and CDR2 LQKENI. V lost 2 bases, J lost 5 bases, and 15 bases lay in between. There are many counts of this clonotype. The antigen is undetermined. Using a J-beta primer mix together with a sample-barcoded 5' primer, a second PCR was run for 7 to 11 cycles. Researchers report that each sample yielded at least 2.5 million CDR3-containing paired-end reads. One entry per CDR3 protein results from TCRdb running MiXCR on the 5' RACE reads. Of about 700,000 distinct CDR3 sequences listed, about 30% were seen once; the top ten hold 15% to 17%. This receptor was identified in a woman of 80 years or more in good health. The sample consisted of blood. The chain is built from TRBV18 and TRBJ2-5; D is possibly TRBD1 or TRBD2 (6 bases each). The CDR3: CASSPVRGLGETQYF. CDR3 nucleotides: TGTGCCAGCTCACCAGTCCGGGGGCTGGGGGAGACCCAGTACTTC. The entire variable domain, with the rest obtained from reference TRBV18 and TRBJ2-5, is as follows: NAGVMQNPRHLVRRRGQEARLRCSPMKGHSHVYWYRQLPEEGLKFMVYLQKENIIDESGMPKERFSAEFPKEGPSILRIQQVVRGDSAAYFCASSPVRGLGETQYFGPGTRLLVL.